This T cell receptor beta chain is drawn from a study of regulatory T cells in long-lasting Graves disease. CDR3 length: 13 residues. The V and J ends lost 2 bases and 3 bases respectively, with 8 bases between them. Per the germline V gene, CDR1 is SGHDN and CDR2 is FVKESK. CDR3-region Arm-PCR and iRepertoire HTBI primers produced the TCR beta libraries. TCRdb re-called the multiplex PCR reads through MiXCR, storing one row per CDR3 protein. The sample holds roughly 450,000 distinct CDR3 sequences, less than 25% seen once. The sample's time point: persistent/refractory GD, antithyroid drugs over 5 years with positive TRAb. The TCR library used RNA extracted from PBMCs.

The TCR was taken from a female donor with Graves disease. The chain is built from TRBV14 and TRBJ2-7; D is possibly TRBD2 (5 bases). The sample was peripheral blood mononuclear cells (PBMCs), taken when the disease was refractory, from a patient treated with antithyroid drugs. CDR3 residues: CASSQTGIYEQYF. CDR3 nucleotide sequence: TGTGCCAGCAGCCAAACGGGAATCTACGAGCAGTACTTC. Drawing the rest from reference TRBV14 and TRBJ2-7, the complete variable domain is EAGVTQFPSHSVIEKGQTVTLRCDPISGHDNLYWYRRVMGKEIKFLLHFVKESKQDESGMPNNRFLAERTGGTYSTLKVQPAELEDSGVYFCASSQTGIYEQYFGPGTRLTVT.